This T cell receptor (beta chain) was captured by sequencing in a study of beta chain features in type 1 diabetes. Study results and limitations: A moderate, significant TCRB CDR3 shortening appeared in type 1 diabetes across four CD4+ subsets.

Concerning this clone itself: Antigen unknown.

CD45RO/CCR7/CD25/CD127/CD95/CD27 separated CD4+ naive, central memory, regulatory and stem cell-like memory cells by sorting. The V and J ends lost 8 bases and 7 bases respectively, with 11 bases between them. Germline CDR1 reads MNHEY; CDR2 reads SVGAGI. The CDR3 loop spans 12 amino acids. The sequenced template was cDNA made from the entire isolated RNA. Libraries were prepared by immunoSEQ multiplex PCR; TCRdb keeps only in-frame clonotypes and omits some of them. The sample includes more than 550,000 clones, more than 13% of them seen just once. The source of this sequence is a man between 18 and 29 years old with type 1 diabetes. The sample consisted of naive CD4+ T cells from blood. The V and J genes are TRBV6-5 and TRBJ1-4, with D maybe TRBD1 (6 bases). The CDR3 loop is CASGGAGEKLFF. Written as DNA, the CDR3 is TGTGCCAGCGGGGGCGCCGGTGAAAAACTGTTTTTT.